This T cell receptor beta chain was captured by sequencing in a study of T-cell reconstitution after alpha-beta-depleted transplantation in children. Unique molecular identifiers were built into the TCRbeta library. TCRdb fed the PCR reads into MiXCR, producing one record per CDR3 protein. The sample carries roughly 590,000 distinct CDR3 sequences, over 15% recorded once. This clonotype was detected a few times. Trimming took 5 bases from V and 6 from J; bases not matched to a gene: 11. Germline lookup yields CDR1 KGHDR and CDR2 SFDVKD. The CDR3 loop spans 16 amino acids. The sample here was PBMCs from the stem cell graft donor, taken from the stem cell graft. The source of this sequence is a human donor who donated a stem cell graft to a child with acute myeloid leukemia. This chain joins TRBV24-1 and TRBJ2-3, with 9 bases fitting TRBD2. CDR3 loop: CATSVFSGGLGDTQYF. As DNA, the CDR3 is TGTGCCACCAGTGTGTTTAGCGGGGGCCTCGGGGATACGCAGTATTTT.